This record concerns one T cell receptor beta chain sequence. This clonotype was counted between two and nine times. The antigen this receptor binds is unknown. No base quality information exists; no much larger clone differs at one position. PBMCs were isolated by Ficoll-Paque density gradient centrifugation. The source of the sample is a study of T-cell memory formation after mild COVID-19 (dated by TCRdb to the early 2020s). The study in broad terms: TCR sequence clusters from the two donors were found to be largely donor specific. The cohort was made up of two young adult volunteers, one female and one male, who were previously healthy. In a couple of donors, T-cell clones that expanded and contracted after mild COVID-19 were tracked by sequencing TCRalpha and TCRbeta repertoires over time. Paper-wide results and their limitations: SARS-CoV-2 specificity was not confirmed for the second-wave clones peaking on day 37. Contracting CD4+ clones were found mainly in CM and EM memory subsets, while CD8+ clones were enriched in EMRA. Clones contracting from day 15 to 85 had balanced CD4/CD8 phenotypes, while a second wave expanding from day 15 to 37 was biased towards CD4+. Some responding clones were detected in pre-infection memory, which suggested that pre-existing cross-reactive memory T cells had joined the SARS-CoV-2 response. Only a couple of mild cases were covered by the study, and larger cohorts that include severe cases with pre-infection samples were considered necessary.

TCRdb lists the instrument as Illumina NovaSeq 6000. Using 5'RACE with constant-segment primers, TCRalpha and TCRbeta cDNA libraries were constructed, with sample barcodes and unique molecular identifiers added in the process. Trizol reagent was used to extract RNA from every sample. Amplification of the libraries took two PCR steps, and the second step added a second sample barcode plus Illumina TruSeq adapters. Sequencing of libraries was performed on an Illumina NovaSeq with 2 x 150 bp paired-end reads. Under the source paper's analysis protocol: With migec v1.2.7, reads were demultiplexed and then collapsed into UMI-guided consensus sequences. With mixcr v2.1.11, UMI consensuses were aligned to TRA and TRB V and J templates and assembled into clonotypes. A clonotype was counted as expanded or contracted only if both edgeR and NoisET called the change significant, with noise models trained on biological replicates. For edgeR calls, the thresholds were a false discovery rate-adjusted p below 0.01 and a log2 fold-change of 1. As an exploratory analysis of dynamics, max-normalized trajectories of the 1000 most abundant clonotypes were examined by PCA with hierarchical clustering. Separately sequenced CD4+ and CD8+ repertoires were used to assign the CD4 or CD8 phenotype of responding clones. The public reads were reanalyzed by TCRdb: fastp trimming at Q25, MiXCR alignment, in-frame beta chains only. For every CDR3 protein sequence, its rows merge into one entry that carries the most common genes and DNA. TCRdb's processing, not the authors' own work, is the source of the V and J calls. Present in this sample are roughly 610,000 distinct CDR3 sequences, about 18% of which were seen just once. Around 8.1% of the sample lies in the top ten.

Sequencing was carried out using PBMCs or a T cell subset sorted from them (not recorded which). This TCR was sampled from an adult woman who had mild COVID-19 (a few samples of this study predate the infection). The sample titles of this study are shuffled in the database, so cell type and time point are left out; the donor was told from shared clones.

The CDR3 loop reads CASSRTDNNEQFF. The sequenced DNA: TGCGCCAGCAGCCGGACGGACAACAATGAGCAGTTCTTC. In this chain, TRBV5-1 is recombined with TRBJ2-1, and TRBD1 may be the D gene, going by 5 matching bases. Cut back by 4 bases and 5 bases, the V and J ends lie 10 bases apart. The CDR3 runs 13 amino acids, cysteine and phenylalanine included. The read is trimmed to its CDR3 DNA, 39 bases read in frame from base 1. The germline V gene yields SGHRS for CDR1 and YFSETQ for CDR2.